Listed below are T cell receptor beta chains from one sample, sequenced in a study of CD8 T cells in Susac syndrome. From the immunoSEQ multiplex PCR reads, TCRdb called clonotypes with MiXCR, one entry per CDR3 protein. In the table there are some 200,000 distinct CDR3 sequences, more than 85% of which are singletons. The sequenced sample was CD8+ T cells from PBMCs. The receptors derive from a human donor with multiple sclerosis. The CDR3 runs from the conserved cysteine through the conserved F or W.

>TRBJ2-1|TRBV4-2
CASSPPGLAGVVEQFF
>TRBJ2-1|TRBV11-2
CASSFRVKYNEQFF
>TRBJ2-2|TRBV27
CASTHFWGSNTGELFF
>TRBJ1-2|TRBV2
CATAHDRGHSNYGYTF
>TRBJ1-1|TRBV12-3/TRBV12-4
CASSVTGGTEAFF
>TRBJ2-7|TRBV7-9
CASRSGTGGLSYEQYF
>TRBJ1-1|TRBV12-3/TRBV12-4
CASSLLRDTEAFF
>TRBJ1-1|TRBV19
CASSINSLNTEAFF
>TRBJ2-1|TRBV6-2/TRBV6-3
CASSSQAGFDNEQFF
>TRBJ2-5|TRBV18
CASSPPQETQYF
>TRBJ2-7|TRBV7-2
CASRGLAAYEQYF
>TRBJ1-1|TRBV7-2
CASSSNRGRGTEAFF
>TRBJ1-6|TRBV6-2/TRBV6-3
CASREDRGYNSPLHF
>TRBJ1-5|TRBV9
CASRVAAAGGPPQHF
>TRBJ1-3|TRBV19
CASSIGMLGGNTIYF
>TRBJ2-4|TRBV6-5
CASSYKGLAKNIQYF
>TRBJ1-5|TRBV2
CASAGARFNQPQHF
>TRBJ1-6|TRBV2
CASSFRDSNSPLHF
>TRBJ1-2|TRBV2
CASSEEGQANYGYTF
>TRBJ1-1|TRBV4-2
CASSRSTGVPEAFF
>TRBJ2-7|TRBV4-1
CASSQETVAFEQYF
>TRBJ2-1|TRBV7-6
CASSLREGQYNEQFF
>TRBJ2-5|TRBV7-6
CASSLAGGPHETQYF